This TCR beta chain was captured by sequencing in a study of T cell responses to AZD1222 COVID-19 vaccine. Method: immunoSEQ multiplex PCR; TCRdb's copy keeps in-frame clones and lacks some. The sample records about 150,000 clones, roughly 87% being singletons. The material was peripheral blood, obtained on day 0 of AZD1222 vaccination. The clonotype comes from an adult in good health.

The CDR3: CASSEGISNQPQHF. The CDR3 DNA reads as TGTGCCAGCAGTGAAGGAATAAGCAATCAGCCCCAGCATTTT. The chain carries TRBV6-1 and TRBJ1-5; D gene ambiguous. CDR3 length: 14 amino acids. In germline, CDR1 is MNHNS, CDR2 SASEGT. V lost 1 base to trimming and J lost 1 base, with 5 bases between them.